A single sample is the source of the 4 T cell receptor beta chains below, sequenced in a study of OX40 agonist ivuxolimab in advanced cancers. Generated by immunoSEQ multiplex PCR, the TCRdb table keeps only in-frame clones and is missing some. The sample lists about 62,000 clones; nearly 90% were seen once. Sequencing was performed on CD4+ or CD8+ T cells sorted from blood, taken in a trial of the OX40 agonist ivuxolimab. Every receptor here comes from an adult with an advanced solid tumor such as melanoma, head and neck, liver or kidney cancer.

This chain connects TRBV6-1 to TRBJ1-6; a possible D gene is TRBD1 (6 bases). Germline V gives CDR1 MNHNS, CDR2 SASEGT. The CDR3 runs to 15 residues. V was shortened by 4 bases and J by 5 bases, with 12 bases between the two germline ends. The CDR3 DNA follows: TGTGCCAGCAGTGGCCTGACAGGCCATAATTCACCCCTCCACTTT. This sequence encodes CASSGLTGHNSPLHF.

This chain links TRBV10-3 with TRBJ2-7; D is unclear. Trimming took off 7 bases at V and 0 bases at J, with 13 bases between the two ends. The CDR3 runs 14 residues. In germline, CDR1 is ENHRY, CDR2 SYGVKD. Here the CDR3 DNA reads TGTGCCATCAAGCAACAGCCGAGCTCCTACGAGCAGTACTTC. This gives the protein CAIKQQPSSYEQYF.

The chain carries TRBV18 and TRBJ1-1; D is uncertain. Germline values: CDR1 KGHSH, CDR2 LQKENI. Trimming left V 3 bases short and J 0 bases short, with 5 bases between. The length of the CDR3 is 13 residues. CDR3 sequence: CASSPLMNTEAFF. Written as DNA, the CDR3 is TGTGCCAGCTCACCCCTTATGAACACTGAAGCTTTCTTT. Supplemented by reference TRBV18 and TRBJ1-1, the full variable domain reads NAGVMQNPRHLVRRRGQEARLRCSPMKGHSHVYWYRQLPEEGLKFMVYLQKENIIDESGMPKERFSAEFPKEGPSILRIQQVVRGDSAAYFCASSPLMNTEAFFGQGTRLTVV.

The sample holds one count of this clone. The gene calls are TRBV6-5 and TRBJ2-7; D possibly corresponds to TRBD1 (8 bases). Trimming removed 4 bases at V and 6 bases at J, with 19 bases between. Germline assignment: CDR1 MNHEY and CDR2 SVGAGI. The CDR3 extends over 15 amino acids. The CDR3 loop reads CASSFSGGQGSEQYF. The CDR3 coding sequence is TGTGCCAGCAGTTTTTCGGGAGGACAGGGCTCCGAGCAGTACTTC.